This TCR beta chain emerged from a study of blood T cell repertoires in COVID-19. As for the study in general: Whether acute or convalescent, the COVID-19 samples came from the United States, Italy and Spain. PBMCs, B-cell-depleted T cells, or T cells provided the cDNA or gDNA that made up the material.

Data came from immunoSEQ multiplex PCR; TCRdb stores just in-frame clones and leaves some out. The repertoire holds around 94,000 clones, with roughly 92% as singletons. The germline V gene has CDR1 SGDLS and CDR2 YYNGEE. V dropped 0 bases and J dropped 9 bases, with 16 bases sitting between them. The CDR3 has 16 amino acids. One Seattle source followed patients from active infection through their disease course. The origin of this receptor is a woman aged 50 to 65 with COVID-19, enrolled during active disease. The gene calls are TRBV9 and TRBJ1-6; unclear D gene. Material for sequencing was peripheral blood. CDR3 in amino acids: CASSVAAGGLGSPLHF. CDR3 DNA sequence: TGTGCCAGCAGCGTAGCTGCGGGTGGACTCGGTTCACCCCTCCACTTT.